The subject of this entry is one T cell receptor beta chain. The antigen is unknown. The data were taken from a study of CD8+ T cells in alopecia areata. The treatment here: oral pan-JAK inhibitor, 5-10 mg twice daily. Findings and caveats of the study: Normal-skin resident alphabeta T cells also appear among scalp sample sequences.

Germline V lookup: CDR1 SEHNR, CDR2 FQNEAQ (reference sequence). Trimming took 5 bases from V and 7 from J, leaving 6 bases between them. The CDR3 runs 11 residues. RNA was extracted and reverse transcribed into cDNA as the sequencing template. Generated by immunoSEQ multiplex PCR, the TCRdb table keeps only in-frame clones and is missing some. The table has roughly 120,000 clones, 58% seen once. V and J are TRBV7-9 and TRBJ2-1; D ambiguous. This material consisted of CD8+ T cells sorted from blood, taken at week 4, from a patient treated with tofacitinib. This receptor was identified in a human donor with alopecia areata. In DNA form, the CDR3 reads TGTGCCAGCAGCAGGATGAATGAGCAGTTCTTC. It specifies CASSRMNEQFF. The whole variable domain, filled in from reference TRBV7-9 and TRBJ2-1, reads DTGVSQNPRHKITKRGQNVTFRCDPISEHNRLYWYRQTLGQGPEFLTYFQNEAQLEKSRLLSDRFSAERPKGSFSTLEIQRTEQGDSAMYLCASSRMNEQFFGPGTRLTVL.